Listed below are T cell receptor beta chains from one sample, sequenced in a study of response to subunit inactivated influenza vaccine. TCRdb redid the calling of the RT-PCR reads with MiXCR, one entry per CDR3 protein. The sample records 500,000 to 750,000 distinct CDR3 sequences, 14% being singletons. Sequencing was performed on PBMCs from blood, taken 11 to 12 days after vaccination. These receptors were taken from a man aged 45-60 years who received an inactivated influenza vaccine. Both conserved end residues are part of each CDR3. Each record gives: D gene, V gene, J gene, clone size, CDR3 DNA, CDR3 protein. D genes are given only for firm matches. A clone size is listed for some rows: how often the clone was seen (once, few, many), or a class if it is expanded.

-	TRBV28	TRBJ2-5	few	TGTGCCAGCAGCACCCGTGGGAGATCCGTTGAGACCCAGTACTTC	CASSTRGRSVETQYF
TRBD1	TRBV20-1	TRBJ2-7	-	TGCAGTGCTACAGCGACAGGGGTTGGCTACGAGCAGTACTTC	CSATATGVGYEQYF
-	TRBV6-1	TRBJ1-2	-	TGTGCCAGCAGTGAATCTGACTTACCTCTTAACTATGGCTACACCTTC	CASSESDLPLNYGYTF
-	TRBV18	TRBJ2-1	-	TGTGCCAGCTCAACCGAAAGCGGGTGGAGCTCCTACAATGAGCAGTTCTTC	CASSTESGWSSYNEQFF
TRBD2	TRBV2	TRBJ2-1	-	TGTGCCAGCAGGGAGCGGGGTTCTTCCTACAATGAGCAGTTCTTC	CASRERGSSYNEQFF
TRBD1	TRBV12-3/TRBV12-4	TRBJ1-6	-	TGTGCCAGCAGTCAGACAGGGTTTGATTCACCCCTCCACTTT	CASSQTGFDSPLHF
TRBD1	TRBV20-1	TRBJ2-1	-	TGCAGTGCTAGATGGGACAGGGAGATCTCCTACAATGAGCAGTTCTTC	CSARWDREISYNEQFF
-	TRBV7-9	TRBJ1-2	few	TGTGCCAGCAGCTTAAGTGTAGGAGGCTACACCTTC	CASSLSVGGYTF
TRBD2	TRBV20-1	TRBJ2-7	-	TGCAGTGCTAGTAAGGGACTAAGGTACGAGCAGTACTTC	CSASKGLRYEQYF
-	TRBV6-5	TRBJ2-5	few	TGTGCCAGCAGTTACTTCCTACAAGAGACCCAGTACTTC	CASSYFLQETQYF
-	TRBV12-3/TRBV12-4	TRBJ2-7	-	TGTGCCAGCAGTTTAGGACAGCTAGACTACGAGCAGTACTTC	CASSLGQLDYEQYF
TRBD2	TRBV4-1	TRBJ2-7	-	TGCGCCAGCAGCCAAGTTGGCGGGAGTGCCTACGAGCAGTACTTC	CASSQVGGSAYEQYF
-	TRBV4-2	TRBJ2-7	few	TGTGCCAGCAGCCAACTGGAGGGATTTGCCGGGAAAACCTCCTACGAGCAGTACTTC	CASSQLEGFAGKTSYEQYF
-	TRBV28	TRBJ2-7	few	TGTGCCAGCAGTTTAATTGCTAGCTCCTACGAGCAGTACTTC	CASSLIASSYEQYF
-	TRBV29-1	TRBJ1-4	few	TGCAGCGCCACTGGGGCCCCCCGAGAAAATGAAAAACTGTTTTTT	CSATGAPRENEKLFF
-	TRBV7-2	TRBJ2-5	-	TGTGCCAGCAGCTTAGCCGGACGGTTGATCCAAGAGACCCAGTACTTC	CASSLAGRLIQETQYF
TRBD2	TRBV20-1	TRBJ2-1	few	TGCAGTGCAAGAGCGGGGGGGCCCTCAAATGAGCAGTTCTTC	CSARAGGPSNEQFF
-	TRBV20-1	TRBJ2-1	many	TGCAGTGCACCCCCGACTAGAAACAATGAGCAGTTCTTC	CSAPPTRNNEQFF
TRBD1	TRBV28	TRBJ2-2	-	TGTGCCAGCAGTTCATTCCTCCGGGACAGAAACACCGGGGAGCTGTTTTTT	CASSSFLRDRNTGELFF
-	TRBV2	TRBJ2-6	-	TGTGCCAGCAGTACAGGGTTCTCTGGGGCCAACGTCCTGACTTTC	CASSTGFSGANVLTF
TRBD2	TRBV3-1	TRBJ2-3	few	TGTGCCAGCAGCCTTCGACTAGCCCTCAACTCAGATACGCAGTATTTT	CASSLRLALNSDTQYF
TRBD2	TRBV10-3	TRBJ2-1	-	TGTGCCAATAGCGGGAGTGGCTACAATGAGCAGTTCTTC	CANSGSGYNEQFF
TRBD1	TRBV4-3	TRBJ2-2	few	TGCGCCAGCAGCCAGACGGGACAGGGGGGTTTCGGGGAGCTGTTTTTT	CASSQTGQGGFGELFF
-	TRBV4-2	TRBJ1-5	many	TGTGCCAGCAGCCAAGAGTTGTATCAGCCCCAGCATTTT	CASSQELYQPQHF
-	TRBV5-5	TRBJ1-2	-	TGTGCCAGCAGCTTGGGGGGACAACCTGGTCACTATGGCTACACCTTC	CASSLGGQPGHYGYTF
-	TRBV4-1	TRBJ2-7	few	TGCGCCAGCAGCCAAGGCGCGGGACCTCTTGAGGAGCAGTACTTC	CASSQGAGPLEEQYF
TRBD1	TRBV12-3/TRBV12-4	TRBJ2-3	few	TGTGCCAGCAATGGACAGGGGGCCACAGATACGCAGTATTTT	CASNGQGATDTQYF
TRBD1	TRBV12-3/TRBV12-4	TRBJ2-1	-	TGTGCCAGCACTAATCTCGGACAGGGGAACAATGAGCAGTTCTTC	CASTNLGQGNNEQFF
-	TRBV21-1	TRBJ2-5	few	TGTGCCAGCCCAGCCAGGGTAGGAGAGACCCAGTACTTC	CASPARVGETQYF
TRBD1	TRBV9	TRBJ2-2	few	TGTGCCAGCAGCAGACGGACAGGCGCGAACACCGGGGAGCTGTTTTTT	CASSRRTGANTGELFF
-	TRBV12-3/TRBV12-4	TRBJ2-1	-	TGTGCCAGCAGTTTTTTTTCCTGGGTCGGATACAATGAGCAGTTCTTC	CASSFFSWVGYNEQFF
-	TRBV19	TRBJ2-7	-	TGTGCCAGTAGTTCTCTAGCAGCGAGCTACGAGCAGTACTTC	CASSSLAASYEQYF
TRBD2	TRBV9	TRBJ2-1	few	TGTGCCAGCAGCCCGCTAGCGGGAGGGCCAAGCGATGAGCAGTTCTTC	CASSPLAGGPSDEQFF
-	TRBV19	TRBJ2-1	-	TGTGCCAGTAGTTTCGTTGTGGCCTACAATGAGCAGTTCTTC	CASSFVVAYNEQFF
TRBD1	TRBV5-5	TRBJ2-1	few	TGTGCCAGCAGCTCCCGGGACAGGAAGAGTGAGCAGTTCTTC	CASSSRDRKSEQFF
-	TRBV7-9	TRBJ2-7	-	TGTGCCAGCATGCTCGCCCACTCCTACGAGCAGTACTTC	CASMLAHSYEQYF
-	TRBV7-9	TRBJ2-7	few	TGTGCCAGCAGCTGGGGTTCAGACTCCTACGAGCAGTACTTC	CASSWGSDSYEQYF
TRBD2	TRBV6-2/TRBV6-3	TRBJ2-3	-	TGTGCCAGCAGTTACTCCCCCACTAGCGGGGGGATGCGATTTAGAGATACGCAGTATTTT	CASSYSPTSGGMRFRDTQYF
-	TRBV6-5	TRBJ2-7	many	TGTGCCAGCAGTTACTCGTCCTATAGCCCCAGCCCGATCTACGAGCAGTACTTC	CASSYSSYSPSPIYEQYF
-	TRBV12-5	TRBJ2-2	few	TGTGCTAGTGGTTTCCATGCGAACACCGGGGAGCTGTTTTTT	CASGFHANTGELFF
TRBD1	TRBV7-9	TRBJ2-3	-	TGTGCCAGCAGCTATAGAGGACAGGGGGCGCGGGATACGCAGTATTTT	CASSYRGQGARDTQYF
-	TRBV15	TRBJ2-2	few	TGTGCCACCAGCAGAGGGGGAAGAACCGGGGAGCTGTTTTTT	CATSRGGRTGELFF
-	TRBV7-9	TRBJ2-1	few	TGTGCCAGCAGCCTAGTGGGGGGGCGTAGTATTGAGCAGTTCTTC	CASSLVGGRSIEQFF
TRBD1	TRBV28	TRBJ2-7	few	TGTGCCAGCAGCGATAGACAGGGGGCCAAACATGACGAGCAGTACTTC	CASSDRQGAKHDEQYF
-	TRBV5-1	TRBJ1-2	-	TGCGCCAGCAGCTTGCGGGCACTGACTGATGGCTACACCTTC	CASSLRALTDGYTF
-	TRBV20-1	TRBJ1-6	-	TGCAGTTCACGCTCCCATTCACCCCTCCACTTT	CSSRSHSPLHF
-	TRBV20-1	TRBJ1-6	few	TGCAGTGCTCGGAGACAGGAGAGCTCCTATAATTCACCCCTCCACTTT	CSARRQESSYNSPLHF
-	TRBV11-2	TRBJ1-6	-	TGTGCCAGCAGCCAAGCCAGGGACTCCTATAATTCACCCCTCCACTTT	CASSQARDSYNSPLHF
-	TRBV12-3/TRBV12-4	TRBJ1-1	-	TGTGCCAGCAGCGGCGACAGAACACCGAACACTGAAGCTTTCTTT	CASSGDRTPNTEAFF
-	TRBV7-9	TRBJ2-7	-	TGTGCCAGCAGCTACATCTTCGAGCAGTACTTC	CASSYIFEQYF
TRBD2	TRBV5-1	TRBJ2-5	-	TGCGCCAGCAGCTTGGAGGGACTAGCGGGAGTATTCCAAGAGACCCAGTACTTC	CASSLEGLAGVFQETQYF
TRBD1	TRBV20-1	TRBJ2-7	-	TGCAGTCCCCTCCCCAGGGGGACCTACGAGCAGTACTTC	CSPLPRGTYEQYF
TRBD1	TRBV19	TRBJ2-7	-	TGTGCCAGTAGTACGACAGGGTATTTCATCGACGAGCAGTACTTC	CASSTTGYFIDEQYF
TRBD2	TRBV10-3	TRBJ2-3	-	TGTGCCATCAGAAAACCGGGACTAGCGGGAGTAAGCACAGATACGCAGTATTTT	CAIRKPGLAGVSTDTQYF
TRBD2	TRBV24-1	TRBJ2-1	few	TGTGCCACCAGTGATATCCATGCCGACGGGACTAGCGGGAGGGCCTCGTACAATGAGCAGTTCTTC	CATSDIHADGTSGRASYNEQFF